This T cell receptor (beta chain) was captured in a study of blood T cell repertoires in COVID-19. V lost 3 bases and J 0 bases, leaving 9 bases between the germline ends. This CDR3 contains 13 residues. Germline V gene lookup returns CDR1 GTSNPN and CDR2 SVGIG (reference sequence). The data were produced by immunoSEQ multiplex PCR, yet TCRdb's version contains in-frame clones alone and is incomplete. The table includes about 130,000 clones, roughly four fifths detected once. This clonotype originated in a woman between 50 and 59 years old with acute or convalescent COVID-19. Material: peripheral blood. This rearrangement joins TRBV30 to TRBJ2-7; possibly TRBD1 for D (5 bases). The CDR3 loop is CAWRRGASYEQYF. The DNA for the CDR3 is TGTGCCTGGAGAAGGGGCGCCTCCTACGAGCAGTACTTC.